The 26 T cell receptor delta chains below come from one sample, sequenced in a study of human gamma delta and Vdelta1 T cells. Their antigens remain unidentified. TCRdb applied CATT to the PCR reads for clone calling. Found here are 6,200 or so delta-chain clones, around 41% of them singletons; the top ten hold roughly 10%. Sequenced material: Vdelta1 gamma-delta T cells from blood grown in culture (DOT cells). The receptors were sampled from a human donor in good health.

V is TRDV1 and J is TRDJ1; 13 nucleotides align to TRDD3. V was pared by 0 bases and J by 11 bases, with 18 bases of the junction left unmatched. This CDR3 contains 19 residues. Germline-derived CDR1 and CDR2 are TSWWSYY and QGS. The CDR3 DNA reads TGTGCTCTTGGGGAACTAACCCAGGGAGTACTGGGGGATACGGAGGGGCTCATCTTT. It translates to CALGELTQGVLGDTEGLIF.

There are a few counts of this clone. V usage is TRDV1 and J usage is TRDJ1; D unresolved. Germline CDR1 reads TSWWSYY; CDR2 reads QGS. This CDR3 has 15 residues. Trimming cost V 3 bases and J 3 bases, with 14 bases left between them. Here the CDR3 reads CALGDPNILADKLIF. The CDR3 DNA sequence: TGTGCTCTTGGGGATCCGAATATCCTCGCCGATAAACTCATCTTT.

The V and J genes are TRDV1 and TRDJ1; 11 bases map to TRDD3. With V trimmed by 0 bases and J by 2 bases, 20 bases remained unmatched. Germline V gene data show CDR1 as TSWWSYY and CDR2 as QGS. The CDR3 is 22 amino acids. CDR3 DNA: TGTGCTCTTGGGGAACTACTCCAAACGTACTGGGGGATAGGGGGGGAGACCGATAAACTCATCTTT. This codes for CALGELLQTYWGIGGETDKLIF.

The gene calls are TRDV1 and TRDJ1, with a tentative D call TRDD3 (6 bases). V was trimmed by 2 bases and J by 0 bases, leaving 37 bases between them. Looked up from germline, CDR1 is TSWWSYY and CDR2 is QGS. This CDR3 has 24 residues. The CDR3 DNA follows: TGTGCTCTTGGGGAAAGGAATCTTTTACTGGGATCCTGGCCCTATCTTAAGTACACCGATAAACTCATCTTT. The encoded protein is CALGERNLLLGSWPYLKYTDKLIF.

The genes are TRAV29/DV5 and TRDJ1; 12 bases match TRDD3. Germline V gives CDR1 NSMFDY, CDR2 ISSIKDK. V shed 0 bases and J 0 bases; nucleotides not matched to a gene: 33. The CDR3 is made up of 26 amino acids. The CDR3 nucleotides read TGTGCAGCAAGCGAGGGACCCCCCGGCGGGGACGACTACTTTACTGGGGGATACCTGTACACCGATAAACTCATCTTT. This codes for CAASEGPPGGDDYFTGGYLYTDKLIF.

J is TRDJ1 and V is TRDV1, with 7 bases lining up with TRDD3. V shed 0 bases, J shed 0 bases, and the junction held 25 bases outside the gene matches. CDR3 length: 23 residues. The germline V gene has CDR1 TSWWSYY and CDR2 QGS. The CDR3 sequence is CALGELDLRRWGQRSGDTDKLIF. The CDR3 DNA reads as TGTGCTCTTGGGGAACTAGATCTACGTCGCTGGGGGCAAAGGTCTGGTGACACCGATAAACTCATCTTT.

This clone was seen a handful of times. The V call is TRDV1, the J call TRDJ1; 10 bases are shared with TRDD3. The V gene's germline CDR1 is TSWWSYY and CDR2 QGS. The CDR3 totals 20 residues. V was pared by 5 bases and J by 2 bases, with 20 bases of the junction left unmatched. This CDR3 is CALGPGLPTIWGIITDKLIF. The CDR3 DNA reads TGTGCTCTTGGGCCCGGCCTTCCAACGATCTGGGGGATAATTACCGATAAACTCATCTTT.

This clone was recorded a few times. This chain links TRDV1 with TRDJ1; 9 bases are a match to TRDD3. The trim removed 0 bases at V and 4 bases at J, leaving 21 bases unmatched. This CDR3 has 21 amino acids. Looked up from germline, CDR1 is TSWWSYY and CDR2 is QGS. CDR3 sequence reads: CALGELALLLGETSPYDKLIF. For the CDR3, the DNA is TGTGCTCTTGGGGAACTAGCTCTCCTACTGGGGGAGACAAGCCCTTACGATAAACTCATCTTT.

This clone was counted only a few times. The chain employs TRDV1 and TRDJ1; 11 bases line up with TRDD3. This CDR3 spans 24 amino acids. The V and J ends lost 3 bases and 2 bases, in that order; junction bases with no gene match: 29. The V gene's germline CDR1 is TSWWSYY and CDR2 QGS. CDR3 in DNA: TGTGCTCTTGGGGACCGCCTTCCCCATGGGGGATACGCAAGTGTCTATCTCCGAACCGATAAACTCATCTTT. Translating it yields CALGDRLPHGGYASVYLRTDKLIF.

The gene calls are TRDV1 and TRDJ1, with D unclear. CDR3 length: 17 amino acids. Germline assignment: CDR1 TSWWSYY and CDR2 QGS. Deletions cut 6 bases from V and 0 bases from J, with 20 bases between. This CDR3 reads CALGSKEREVYTDKLIF. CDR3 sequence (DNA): TGTGCTCTTGGCTCCAAGGAGCGGGAAGTTTACACCGATAAACTCATCTTT.

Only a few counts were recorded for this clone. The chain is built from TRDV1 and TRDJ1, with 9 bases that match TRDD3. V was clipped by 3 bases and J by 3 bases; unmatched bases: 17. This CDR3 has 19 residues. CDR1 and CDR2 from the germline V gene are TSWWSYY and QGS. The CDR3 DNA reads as TGTGCTCTTGGGGAGACTTCCTTCGGGGATACGCGTAAGCCCGATAAACTCATCTTT. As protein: CALGETSFGDTRKPDKLIF.

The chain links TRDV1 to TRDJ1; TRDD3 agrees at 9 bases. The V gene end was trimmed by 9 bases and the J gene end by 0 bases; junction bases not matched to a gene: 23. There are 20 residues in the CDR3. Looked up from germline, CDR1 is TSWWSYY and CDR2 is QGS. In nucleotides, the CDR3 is TGTGCTCTAAAATGCACTCGGTCGGGGGATACACCCCCGTACACCGATAAACTCATCTTT. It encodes CALKCTRSGDTPPYTDKLIF.

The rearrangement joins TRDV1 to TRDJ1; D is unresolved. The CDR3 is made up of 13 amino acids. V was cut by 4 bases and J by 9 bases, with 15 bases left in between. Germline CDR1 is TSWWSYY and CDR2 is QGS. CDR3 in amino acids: CALGVSLAGELIF. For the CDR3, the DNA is TGTGCTCTTGGGGTCTCCCTAGCCGGGGAACTCATCTTT.

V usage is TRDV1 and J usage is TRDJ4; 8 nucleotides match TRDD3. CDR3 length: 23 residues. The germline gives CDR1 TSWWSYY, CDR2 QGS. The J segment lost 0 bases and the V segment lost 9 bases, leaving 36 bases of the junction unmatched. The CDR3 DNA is TGTGCTCTCGACGTTCTGCGGCGTCGCTCCCCTGGGGGAAAAACCGGTGAGGCCAGACCCCTGATCTTT. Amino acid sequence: CALDVLRRRSPGGKTGEARPLIF.

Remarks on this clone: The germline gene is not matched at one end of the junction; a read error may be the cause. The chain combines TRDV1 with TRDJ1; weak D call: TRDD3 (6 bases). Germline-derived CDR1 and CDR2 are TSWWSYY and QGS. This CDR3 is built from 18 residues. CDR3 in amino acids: CALGELPPGDPYTEKLIF. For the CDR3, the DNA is TGTGCTCTTGGGGAACTCCCCCCTGGGGACCCGTACACCGAGAAACTCATCTTT.

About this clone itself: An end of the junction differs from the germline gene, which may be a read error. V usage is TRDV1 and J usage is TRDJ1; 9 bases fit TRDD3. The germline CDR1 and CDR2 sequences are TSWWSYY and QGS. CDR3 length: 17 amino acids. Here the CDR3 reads CALGEPSYWGTTDKPIF. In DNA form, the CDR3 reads TGTGCTCTTGGGGAACCTTCTTACTGGGGGACCACCGATAAACCCATCTTT.

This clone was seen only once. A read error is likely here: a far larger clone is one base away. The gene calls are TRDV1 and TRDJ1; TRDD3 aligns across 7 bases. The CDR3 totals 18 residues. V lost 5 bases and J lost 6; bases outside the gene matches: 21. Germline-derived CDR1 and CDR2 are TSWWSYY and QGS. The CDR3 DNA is TGTGCTCTTGGGTCGTCGACCTACGATGGGGGACCAACCAATAAACTCATCTTT. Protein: CALGSSTYDGGPTNKLIF.

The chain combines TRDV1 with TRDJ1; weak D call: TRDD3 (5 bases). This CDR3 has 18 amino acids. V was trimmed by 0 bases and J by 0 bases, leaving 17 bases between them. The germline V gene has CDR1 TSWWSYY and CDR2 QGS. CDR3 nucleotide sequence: TGTGCTCTTGGGGAACTATGGTTGGGGTTCATCTACACCGATAAACTCATCTTT. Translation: CALGELWLGFIYTDKLIF.

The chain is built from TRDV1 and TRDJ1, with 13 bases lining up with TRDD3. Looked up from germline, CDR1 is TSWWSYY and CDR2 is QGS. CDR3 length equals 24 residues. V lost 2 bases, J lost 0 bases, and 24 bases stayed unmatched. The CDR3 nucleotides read TGTGCTCTTGGGGAAGATTTCCCCAACTCAACTGGGGGATACGTATTCCCGTACACCGATAAACTCATCTTT. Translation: CALGEDFPNSTGGYVFPYTDKLIF.

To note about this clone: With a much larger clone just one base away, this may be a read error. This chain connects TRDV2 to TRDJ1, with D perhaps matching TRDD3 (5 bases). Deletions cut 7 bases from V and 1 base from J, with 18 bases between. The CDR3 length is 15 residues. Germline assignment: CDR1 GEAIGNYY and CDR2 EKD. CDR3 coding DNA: TGTGCCTGCCGAACACGGGGGGTGTTCACCGATAAACTCATCTTT. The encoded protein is CACRTRGVFTDKLIF.

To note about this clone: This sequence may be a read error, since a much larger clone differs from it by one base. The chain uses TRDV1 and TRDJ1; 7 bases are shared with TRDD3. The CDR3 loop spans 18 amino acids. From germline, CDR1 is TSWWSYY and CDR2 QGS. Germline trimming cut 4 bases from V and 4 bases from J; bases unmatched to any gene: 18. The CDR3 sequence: CALGVDSTAWGLNDKLIF. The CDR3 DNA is TGTGCTCTTGGGGTCGATTCTACGGCCTGGGGGTTAAACGATAAACTCATCTTT.

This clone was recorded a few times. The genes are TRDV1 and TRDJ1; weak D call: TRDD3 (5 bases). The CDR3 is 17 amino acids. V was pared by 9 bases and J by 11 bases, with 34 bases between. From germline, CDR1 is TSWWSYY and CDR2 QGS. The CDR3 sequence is CALGRLSVSWKIYRLIF. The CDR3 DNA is TGTGCTCTGGGGAGGCTCTCCGTCTCCTGGAAGATATATCGGCTCATCTTT.

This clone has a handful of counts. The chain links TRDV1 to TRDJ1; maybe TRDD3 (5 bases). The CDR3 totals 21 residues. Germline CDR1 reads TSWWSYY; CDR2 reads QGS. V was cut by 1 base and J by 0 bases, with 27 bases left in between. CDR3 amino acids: CALGEPLDGAGLYPYTDKLIF. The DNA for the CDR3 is TGTGCTCTTGGGGAACCCCTCGATGGCGCTGGGTTATACCCGTACACCGATAAACTCATCTTT.

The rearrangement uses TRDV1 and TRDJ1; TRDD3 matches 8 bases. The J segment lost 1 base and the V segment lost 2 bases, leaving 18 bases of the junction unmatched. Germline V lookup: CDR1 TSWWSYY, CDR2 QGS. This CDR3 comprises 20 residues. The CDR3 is CALGEMWGKSTGGSTDKLIF. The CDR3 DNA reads TGTGCTCTTGGGGAAATGTGGGGGAAAAGTACTGGGGGGTCCACCGATAAACTCATCTTT.

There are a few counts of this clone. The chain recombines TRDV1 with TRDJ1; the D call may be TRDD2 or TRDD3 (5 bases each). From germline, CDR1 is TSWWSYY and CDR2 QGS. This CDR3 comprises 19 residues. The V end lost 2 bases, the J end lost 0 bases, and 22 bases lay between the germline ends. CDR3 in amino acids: CALGETTYVSLEDTDKLIF. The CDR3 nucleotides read TGTGCTCTTGGGGAAACGACCTACGTCTCACTGGAAGACACCGATAAACTCATCTTT.

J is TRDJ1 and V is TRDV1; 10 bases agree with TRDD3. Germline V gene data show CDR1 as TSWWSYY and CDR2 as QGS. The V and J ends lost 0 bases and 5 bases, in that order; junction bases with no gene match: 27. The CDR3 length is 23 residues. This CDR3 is CALGELNLNTVSYWGIALDKLIF. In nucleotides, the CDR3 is TGTGCTCTTGGGGAACTAAATCTGAACACTGTATCGTACTGGGGGATTGCTCTTGATAAACTCATCTTT.